The following is a T cell receptor beta chain sequence with its context. Its antigen remains unknown. This sample is part of a study of T cell repertoires in cytomegalovirus infection. Study-wide background: In public TCR beta signatures, there were indications of both CMV infection and matching HLA type.

Study outcomes and limitations: It was HLA-C-restricted CMV-specific TCR beta clonotypes that dominated the response ex vivo. Summed public TCR beta family frequency identified CMV carriers bearing the relevant HLA.

TCRdb used MiXCR to reprocess the reads, holding one entry per CDR3 protein. The data show around 330,000 distinct CDR3 sequences, 15% to 20% seen once. Germline CDR1 is SNHLY and CDR2 is FYNNEI. The junction had 9 bases not matched to a gene; V was cut back by 8 bases and J by 2 bases. CDR3 length: 15 amino acids. The rearrangement joins TRBV2 to TRBJ1-5; 7 bases fit TRBD1. Sequencing used PBMCs. The receptor's source is a human donor in good health (CMV status not recorded). Some clones in this sample may be carry-over from other donors' samples. CDR3 in DNA: TGTGCCAGCTCGGGACAGCCTACAGGCAATCAGCCCCAGCATTTT. It encodes CASSGQPTGNQPQHF.